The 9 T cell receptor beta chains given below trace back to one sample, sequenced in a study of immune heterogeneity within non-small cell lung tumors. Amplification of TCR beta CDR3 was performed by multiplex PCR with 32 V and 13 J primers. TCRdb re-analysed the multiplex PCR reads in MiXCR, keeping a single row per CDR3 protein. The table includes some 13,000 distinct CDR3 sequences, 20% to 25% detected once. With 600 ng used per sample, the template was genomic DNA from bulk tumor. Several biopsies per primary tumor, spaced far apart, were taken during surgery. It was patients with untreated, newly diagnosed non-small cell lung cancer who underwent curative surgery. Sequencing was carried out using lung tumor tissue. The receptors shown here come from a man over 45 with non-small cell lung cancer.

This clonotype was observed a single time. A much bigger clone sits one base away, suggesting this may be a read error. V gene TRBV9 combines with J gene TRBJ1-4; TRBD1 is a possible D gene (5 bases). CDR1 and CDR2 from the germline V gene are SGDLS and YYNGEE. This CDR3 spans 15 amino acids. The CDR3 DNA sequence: TGTGCCAGAAGCGTGAAGGGGTCCCCTAATGAAAAACTGTTTTTT. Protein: CARSVKGSPNEKLFF.

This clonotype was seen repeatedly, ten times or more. The DNA for the CDR3 is TGTGCCAGCAGCTTTGGCAGGGTGGCCTACGAGCAGTACTTC. Amino acids: CASSFGRVAYEQYF. The chain carries TRBV7-2 and TRBJ2-7; the D gene is possibly TRBD1 (5 bases). The germline gives CDR1 SGHTA, CDR2 FQGNSA. CDR3 length equals 14 residues. Trimming cost V 3 bases and J 2 bases, with 11 bases left between them.

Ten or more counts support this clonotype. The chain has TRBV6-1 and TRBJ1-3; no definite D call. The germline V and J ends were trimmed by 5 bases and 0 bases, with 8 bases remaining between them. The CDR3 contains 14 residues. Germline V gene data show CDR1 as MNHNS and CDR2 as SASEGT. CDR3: CASSYLASGNTIYF. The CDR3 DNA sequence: TGTGCCAGCAGTTATCTCGCCTCTGGAAACACCATATATTTT.

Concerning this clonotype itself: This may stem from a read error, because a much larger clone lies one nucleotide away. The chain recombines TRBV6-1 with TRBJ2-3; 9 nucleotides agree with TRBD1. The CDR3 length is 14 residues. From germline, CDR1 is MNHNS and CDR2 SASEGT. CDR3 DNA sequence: TGTGCCAGCAGGATACAGGGGGCCACAGATGCGCAGTATTTT. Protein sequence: CASRIQGATDAQYF.

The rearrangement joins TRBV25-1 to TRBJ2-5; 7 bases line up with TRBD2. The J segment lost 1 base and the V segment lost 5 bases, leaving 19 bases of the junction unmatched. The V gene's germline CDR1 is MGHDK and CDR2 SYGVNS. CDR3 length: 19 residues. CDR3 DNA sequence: TGTGCCAGCAGTCTCTCTCCAAAAGGACTAGTATTTTCCCAAGAGACCCAGTACTTC. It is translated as CASSLSPKGLVFSQETQYF.

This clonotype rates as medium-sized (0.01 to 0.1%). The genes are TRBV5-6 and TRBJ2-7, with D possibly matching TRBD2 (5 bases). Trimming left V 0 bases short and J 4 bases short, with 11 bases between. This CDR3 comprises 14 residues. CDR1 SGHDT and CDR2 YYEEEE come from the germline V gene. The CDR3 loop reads CASSLAEAEYEQYF. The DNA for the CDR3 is TGTGCCAGCAGCTTGGCTGAAGCGGAGTACGAGCAGTACTTC.

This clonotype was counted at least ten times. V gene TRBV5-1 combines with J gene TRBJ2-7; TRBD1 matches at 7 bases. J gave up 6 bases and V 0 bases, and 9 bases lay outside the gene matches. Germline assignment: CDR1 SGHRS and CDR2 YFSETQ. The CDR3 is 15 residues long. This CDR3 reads CASSLEGGLTTEQYF. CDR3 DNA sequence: TGCGCCAGCAGCTTGGAAGGGGGCTTAACTACCGAGCAGTACTTC.

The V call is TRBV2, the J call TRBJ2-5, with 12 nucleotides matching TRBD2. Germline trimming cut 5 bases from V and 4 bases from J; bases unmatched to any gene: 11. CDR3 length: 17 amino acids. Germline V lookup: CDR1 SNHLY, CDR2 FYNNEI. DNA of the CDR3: TGTGCCAGCAGTAACCCACTACTGACTAGCGGGAGAGAGACCCAGTACTTC. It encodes CASSNPLLTSGRETQYF.

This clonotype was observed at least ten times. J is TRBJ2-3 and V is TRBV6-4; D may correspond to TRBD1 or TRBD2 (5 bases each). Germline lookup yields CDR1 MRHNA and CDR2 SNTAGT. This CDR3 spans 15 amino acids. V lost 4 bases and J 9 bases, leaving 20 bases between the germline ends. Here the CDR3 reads CASSAARGMGETQYF. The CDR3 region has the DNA TGTGCCAGCAGTGCCGCCCGGGGTATGGGGGAAACGCAGTATTTT.